Listed here are 9 T cell receptor beta chains from one sample, sequenced in a study of a mutant IDH1 vaccine in newly diagnosed glioma. The antigens of these receptors remain unknown. Time point of the sample: week 35, safety follow-up. The vaccine gave 300 ug of a 20-mer mutant IDH1 peptide subcutaneously per dose. Sequencing used immunoSEQ multiplex PCR; TCRdb keeps in-frame clones, though not all of them. Of 68,000 or so clones in the sample, 84% are singletons; the top ten hold approximately 12%. Sequenced material: PBMCs, taken from a glioma patient whose treatment included an IDH1 peptide vaccine. These receptors were taken from a man younger than 35 with glioma.

The gene calls are TRBV7-2 and TRBJ1-4, with D maybe TRBD1 (6 bases). V lost 5 bases and J lost 7, with 17 bases in between. The CDR3 loop spans 15 amino acids. CDR1 is SGHTA, CDR2 FQGNSA, per germline. The CDR3 sequence is CASSPRVIGGEKLFF. The CDR3 coding sequence is TGTGCCAGCAGCCCAAGGGTGATAGGGGGTGAAAAACTGTTTTTT.

J is TRBJ1-3 and V is TRBV7-2; D not resolved. V gave up 3 bases and J gave up 0 bases, with 6 bases separating them. Germline assignment: CDR1 SGHTA and CDR2 FQGNSA. The CDR3 totals 14 residues. The CDR3: CASSFGSSGNTIYF. DNA for the CDR3: TGTGCCAGCAGCTTCGGTTCCTCTGGAAACACCATATATTTT.

The sample holds one count of this clone. This chain connects TRBV4-1 to TRBJ1-1; TRBD1 is a possible D gene (5 bases). The germline V gene encodes CDR1 MGHRA and CDR2 YSYEKL. Trimming removed 0 bases at V and 6 bases at J, with 14 bases between. This CDR3 region has 15 residues. CDR3 sequence reads: CASSQDAGIPSEAFF. The CDR3 DNA follows: TGCGCCAGCAGCCAAGATGCAGGGATCCCCTCTGAAGCTTTCTTT.

The J gene is TRBJ1-2, the V gene TRBV7-9, with D possibly being TRBD1 (6 bases). Germline CDR1 and CDR2: SEHNR and FQNEAQ (reference sequence). V was shortened by 5 bases and J by 0 bases, with 10 bases between the two germline ends. CDR3 length equals 14 residues. Written as DNA, the CDR3 is TGTGCCAGCAGCCAGGACAGACCTAACTATGGCTACACCTTC. Protein sequence: CASSQDRPNYGYTF.

The rearrangement uses TRBV6-1 and TRBJ1-5, with D maybe TRBD1 (5 bases). CDR3 length equals 15 residues. The germline CDR1 and CDR2 sequences are MNHNS and SASEGT. V was pared by 0 bases and J by 3 bases, with 9 bases between. CDR3 in amino acids: CASSEASRVNQPQHF. CDR3 nucleotide sequence: TGTGCCAGCAGTGAAGCCAGCAGGGTCAATCAGCCCCAGCATTTT.

V is TRBV9 and J is TRBJ2-1; perhaps TRBD2 as D (6 bases). The CDR3 contains 14 residues. Trimming shortened V by 3 bases and J by 4 bases, and 11 bases separated the two germline ends. CDR1 is SGDLS and CDR2 is YYNGEE in the germline V gene. The CDR3 nucleotides read TGTGCCAGCAGCGCTATACTAGCTTACAATGAGCAGTTCTTC. It is translated as CASSAILAYNEQFF.

This rearrangement joins TRBV7-8 to TRBJ1-2, with TRBD1 matching over 7 bases. With 5 bases clipped from V and 2 bases from J, the junction kept 5 bases outside the gene matches. CDR3 size: 14 residues. Per the germline V gene, CDR1 is SGHVS and CDR2 is FQNEAQ. The CDR3 spells CASSDRDSNYGYTF. The CDR3 bases are TGTGCCAGCAGCGACCGGGACAGCAACTATGGCTACACCTTC.

The chain uses TRBV30 and TRBJ1-5, with D uncertain. This CDR3 is built from 14 residues. The germline V gene has CDR1 GTSNPN and CDR2 SVGIG (reference sequence). Deletions cut 0 bases from V and 10 bases from J, with 16 bases between. The CDR3 is CAWSVLDGISPQHF. The DNA for the CDR3 is TGTGCCTGGAGTGTCTTGGACGGGATCAGCCCCCAGCATTTT. The full variable domain, in which reference TRBV30 and TRBJ1-5 provide the parts outside the CDR3, is SQTIHQWPATLVQPVGSPLSLECTVEGTSNPNLYWYRQAAGRGLQLLFYSVGIGQISSEVPQNLSASRPQDRQFILSSKKLLLSDSGFYLCAWSVLDGISPQHFGDGTRLSIL.

This rearrangement joins TRBV19 to TRBJ2-7; 8 positions agree with TRBD1. Germline values: CDR1 LNHDA, CDR2 SQIVND (reference sequence). This CDR3 has 14 amino acids. After removal of 4 bases from V and 2 bases from J, the junction contained 4 bases not matched to a gene. The CDR3 DNA follows: TGTGCCAGTAGTAACCGGGACAGGACCTACGAGCAGTACTTC. This translates into CASSNRDRTYEQYF.